This section outlines one T cell receptor beta chain sequence together with its context. What it binds is not known. The source of the sample is a study of T cell responses to AZD1222 COVID-19 vaccine. Study details: Second-dose intervals near 4 or 12 weeks were combined.

Whole-study results and caveats: The donor group comprised mostly white British people and more females; the analysis possibly underestimated clonal diversity. After two AZD1222 doses, spike-specific TCR breadth and depth rose versus day 0. Seropositivity was recorded at baseline in only six AZD1222 recipients.

Sequencing was performed with immunoSEQ multiplex PCR; in TCRdb, only in-frame clones are kept and a portion is missing. The sample carries roughly 80,000 clones, 90% recorded once. Germline CDR1 reads SQVTM; CDR2 reads ANQGSEA. Trimming removed 3 bases at V and 0 bases at J, with 8 bases between. The CDR3 is 13 amino acids. The source was peripheral blood, collected on day 0 of AZD1222 vaccination. The receptor was isolated from an adult in good health. The genes are TRBV29-1 and TRBJ1-1; D ambiguous. The CDR3 is CSVDGRLNTEAFF. CDR3 sequence (DNA): TGCAGCGTTGATGGTCGTTTGAACACTGAAGCTTTCTTT.